The 2 T cell receptor beta chains in this list originate from one sample, sequenced in a study of T cells in Graves' hyperthyroidism and ophthalmopathy. There were TCR beta CDR3 regions amplified from RNA transcripts. The HTBI set primed first-round TCR CDR3 RT-PCR. Each CDR3 protein gets one entry after TCRdb re-called the multiplex PCR reads with MiXCR. The table shows approximately 590,000 distinct CDR3 sequences, with around a sixth occurring only once. The sample was blood. The source is a woman in her 30s with Graves' hyperthyroidism.

There are many counts of this clonotype. The rearrangement joins TRBV3-1 to TRBJ2-7; no definite D call. V was pared by 0 bases and J by 3 bases, with 12 bases between. From germline, CDR1 is LGHDT and CDR2 YNNKEL (reference sequence). The length of the CDR3 is 15 residues. CDR3: CASSQDPGYLYEQYF. CDR3 nucleotide sequence: TGTGCCAGCAGCCAAGATCCGGGTTATCTCTACGAGCAGTACTTC.

The chain links TRBV27 to TRBJ2-5; TRBD1 might be the D (5 bases). CDR1 is MNHEY and CDR2 is SMNVEV in the germline V gene (reference sequence). V was trimmed by 2 bases and J by 6 bases, leaving 10 bases between them. The CDR3 is made up of 13 amino acids. DNA of the CDR3: TGTGCCAGCAGTTTAACCAGGGAACAGACCCAGTACTTC. Its translation is CASSLTREQTQYF.